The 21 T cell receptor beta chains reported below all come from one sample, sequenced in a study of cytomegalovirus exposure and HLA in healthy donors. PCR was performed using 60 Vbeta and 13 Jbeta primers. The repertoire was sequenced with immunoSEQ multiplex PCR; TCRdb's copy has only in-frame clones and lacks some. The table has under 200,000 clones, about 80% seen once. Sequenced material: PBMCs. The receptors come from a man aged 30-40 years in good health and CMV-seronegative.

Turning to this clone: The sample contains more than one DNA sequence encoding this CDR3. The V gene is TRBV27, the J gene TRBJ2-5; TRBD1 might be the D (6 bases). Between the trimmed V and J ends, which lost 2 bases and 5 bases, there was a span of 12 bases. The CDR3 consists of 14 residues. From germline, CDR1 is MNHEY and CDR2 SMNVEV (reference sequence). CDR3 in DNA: TGTGCCAGCAGTTTAGGGGGACATATGGAGACCCAGTACTTC. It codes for CASSLGGHMETQYF.

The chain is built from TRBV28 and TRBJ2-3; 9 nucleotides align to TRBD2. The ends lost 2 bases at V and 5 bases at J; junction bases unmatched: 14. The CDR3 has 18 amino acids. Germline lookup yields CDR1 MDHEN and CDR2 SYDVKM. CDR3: CASSLTTLGSGRGDTQYF. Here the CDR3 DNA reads TGTGCCAGCAGTTTAACCACTCTGGGTAGCGGGAGAGGAGATACGCAGTATTTT.

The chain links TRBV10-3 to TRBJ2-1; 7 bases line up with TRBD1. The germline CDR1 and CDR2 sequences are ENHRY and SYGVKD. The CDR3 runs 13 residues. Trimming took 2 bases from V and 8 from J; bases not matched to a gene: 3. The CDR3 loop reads CAISERGPDEQFF. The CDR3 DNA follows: TGTGCCATCAGTGAGAGGGGGCCGGATGAGCAGTTCTTC.

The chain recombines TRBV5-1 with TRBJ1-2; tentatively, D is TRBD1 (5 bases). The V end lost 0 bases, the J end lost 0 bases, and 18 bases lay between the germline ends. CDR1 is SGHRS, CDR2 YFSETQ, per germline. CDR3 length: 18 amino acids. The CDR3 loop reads CASSLVSGGEMANYGYTF. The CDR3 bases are TGCGCCAGCAGCTTGGTTTCCGGAGGGGAGATGGCTAACTATGGCTACACCTTC.

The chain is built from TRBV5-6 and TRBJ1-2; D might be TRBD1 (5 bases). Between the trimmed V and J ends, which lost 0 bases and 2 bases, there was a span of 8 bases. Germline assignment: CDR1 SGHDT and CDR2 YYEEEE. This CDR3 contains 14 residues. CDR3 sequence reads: CASSLDDSNYGYTF. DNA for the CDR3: TGTGCCAGCAGCTTGGACGACAGCAACTATGGCTACACCTTC.

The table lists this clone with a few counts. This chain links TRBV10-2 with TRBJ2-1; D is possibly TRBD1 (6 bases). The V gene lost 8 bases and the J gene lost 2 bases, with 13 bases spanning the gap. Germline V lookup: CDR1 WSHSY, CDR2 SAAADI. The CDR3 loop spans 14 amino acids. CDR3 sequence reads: CASLTGIAYNEQFF. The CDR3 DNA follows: TGCGCCAGCCTCACAGGGATCGCCTACAATGAGCAGTTCTTC.

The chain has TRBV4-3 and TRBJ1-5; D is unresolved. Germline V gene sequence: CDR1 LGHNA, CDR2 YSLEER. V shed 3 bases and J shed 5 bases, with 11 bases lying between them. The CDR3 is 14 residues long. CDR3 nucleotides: TGCGCCAGCAGCCAGGCTACCGGGGATCAGCCCCAGCATTTT. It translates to CASSQATGDQPQHF.

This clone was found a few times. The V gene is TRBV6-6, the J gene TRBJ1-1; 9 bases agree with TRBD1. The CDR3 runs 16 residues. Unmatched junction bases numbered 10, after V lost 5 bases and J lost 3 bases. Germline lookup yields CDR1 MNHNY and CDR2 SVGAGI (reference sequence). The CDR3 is CASSPVPGQGHTEAFF. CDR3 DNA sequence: TGTGCCAGCAGTCCTGTCCCGGGACAGGGACACACTGAAGCTTTCTTT.

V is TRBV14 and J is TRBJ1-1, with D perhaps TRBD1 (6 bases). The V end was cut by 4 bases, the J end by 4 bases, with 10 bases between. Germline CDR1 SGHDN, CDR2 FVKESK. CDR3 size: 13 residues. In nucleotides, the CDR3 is TGTGCCAGCAGCCTTACAGGGTTCACTGAAGCTTTCTTT. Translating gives CASSLTGFTEAFF.

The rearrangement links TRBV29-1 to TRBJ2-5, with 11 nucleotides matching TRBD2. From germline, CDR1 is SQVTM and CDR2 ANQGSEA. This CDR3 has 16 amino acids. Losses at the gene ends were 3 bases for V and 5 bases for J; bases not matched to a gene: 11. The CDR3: CSVETSGTILFETQYF. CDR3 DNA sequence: TGCAGCGTTGAGACTAGCGGGACCATCCTTTTTGAGACCCAGTACTTC.

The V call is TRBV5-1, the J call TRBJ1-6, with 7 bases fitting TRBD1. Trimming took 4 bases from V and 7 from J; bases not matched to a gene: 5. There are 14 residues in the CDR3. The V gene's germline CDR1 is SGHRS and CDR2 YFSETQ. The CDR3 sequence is CASSADRANSPLHF. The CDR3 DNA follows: TGCGCCAGCAGCGCTGACAGGGCCAATTCACCCCTCCACTTT. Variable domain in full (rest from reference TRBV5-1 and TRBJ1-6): KAGVTQTPRYLIKTRGQQVTLSCSPISGHRSVSWYQQTPGQGLQFLFEYFSETQRNKGNFPGRFSGRQFSNSRSEMNVSTLELGDSALYLCASSADRANSPLHFGNGTRLTVT.

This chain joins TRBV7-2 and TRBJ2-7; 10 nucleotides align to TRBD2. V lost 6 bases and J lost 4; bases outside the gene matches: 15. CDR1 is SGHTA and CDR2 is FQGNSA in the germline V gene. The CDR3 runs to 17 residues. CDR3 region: CASSLSGGSKTNYEQYF. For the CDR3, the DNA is TGTGCCAGCAGTCTTAGCGGGGGGTCTAAAACTAATTACGAGCAGTACTTC.

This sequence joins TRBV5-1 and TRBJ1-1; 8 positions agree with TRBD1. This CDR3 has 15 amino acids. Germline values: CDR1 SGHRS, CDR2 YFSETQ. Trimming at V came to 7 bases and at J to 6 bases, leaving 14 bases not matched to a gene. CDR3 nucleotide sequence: TGCGCCAGCTCCACAGGGGGAGGTTTATTGGCTGAAGCTTTCTTT. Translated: CASSTGGGLLAEAFF. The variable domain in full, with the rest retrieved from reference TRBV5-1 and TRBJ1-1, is KAGVTQTPRYLIKTRGQQVTLSCSPISGHRSVSWYQQTPGQGLQFLFEYFSETQRNKGNFPGRFSGRQFSNSRSEMNVSTLELGDSALYLCASSTGGGLLAEAFFGQGTRLTVV.

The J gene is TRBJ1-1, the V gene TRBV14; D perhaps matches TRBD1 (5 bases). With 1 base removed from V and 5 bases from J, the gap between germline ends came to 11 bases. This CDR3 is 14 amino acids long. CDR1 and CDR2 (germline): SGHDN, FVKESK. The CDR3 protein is CASSQGNRRTEAFF. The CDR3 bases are TGTGCCAGCAGCCAAGGTAACAGGCGAACTGAAGCTTTCTTT.

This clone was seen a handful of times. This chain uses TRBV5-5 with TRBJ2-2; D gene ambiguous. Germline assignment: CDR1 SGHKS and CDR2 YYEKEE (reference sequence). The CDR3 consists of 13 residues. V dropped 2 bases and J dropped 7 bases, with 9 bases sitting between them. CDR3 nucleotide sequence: TGTGCCAGCAGCTTTGGGCCGGTCGGGGAGCTGTTTTTT. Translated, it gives CASSFGPVGELFF.

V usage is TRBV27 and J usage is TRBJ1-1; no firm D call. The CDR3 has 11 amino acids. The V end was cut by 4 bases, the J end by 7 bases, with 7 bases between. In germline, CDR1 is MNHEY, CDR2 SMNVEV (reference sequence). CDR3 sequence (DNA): TGTGCCAGCAGTTCCGCAGGTGAAGCTTTCTTT. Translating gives CASSSAGEAFF.

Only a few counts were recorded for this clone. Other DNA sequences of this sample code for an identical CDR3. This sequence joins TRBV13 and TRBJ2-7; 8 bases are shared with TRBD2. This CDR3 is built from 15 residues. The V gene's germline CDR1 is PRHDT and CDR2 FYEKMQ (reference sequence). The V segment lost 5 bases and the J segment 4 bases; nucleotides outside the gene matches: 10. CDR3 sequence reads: CASSPTGGGKYEQYF. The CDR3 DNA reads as TGTGCCAGCAGCCCGACCGGGGGGGGCAAGTACGAGCAGTACTTC.

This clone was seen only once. CDR3 amino acids: CASSLTGENQPQHF. The CDR3 DNA reads TGTGCCAGCAGCTTGACAGGGGAAAATCAGCCCCAGCATTTT. The chain links TRBV7-9 to TRBJ1-5, with 8 nucleotides matching TRBD1. V trimming: 3 bases; J trimming: 4 bases; junction bases outside the gene matches: 2. Germline CDR1 reads SEHNR; CDR2 reads FQNEAQ (reference sequence). This CDR3 comprises 14 residues.

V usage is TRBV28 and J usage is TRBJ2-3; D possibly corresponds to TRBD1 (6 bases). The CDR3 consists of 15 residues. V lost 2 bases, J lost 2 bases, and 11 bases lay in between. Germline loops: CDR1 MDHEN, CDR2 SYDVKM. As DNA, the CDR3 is TGTGCCAGCAGTTTACTTGGGGGCCCCACAGATACGCAGTATTTT. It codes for CASSLLGGPTDTQYF.

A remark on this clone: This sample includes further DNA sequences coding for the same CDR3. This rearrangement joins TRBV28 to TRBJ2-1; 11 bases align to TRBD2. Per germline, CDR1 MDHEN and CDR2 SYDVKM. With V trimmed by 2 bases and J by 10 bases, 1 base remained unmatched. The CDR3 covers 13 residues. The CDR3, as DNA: TGTGCCAGCAGTTTAGGACTAGCGGGCGAGCAGTTCTTC. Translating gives CASSLGLAGEQFF.

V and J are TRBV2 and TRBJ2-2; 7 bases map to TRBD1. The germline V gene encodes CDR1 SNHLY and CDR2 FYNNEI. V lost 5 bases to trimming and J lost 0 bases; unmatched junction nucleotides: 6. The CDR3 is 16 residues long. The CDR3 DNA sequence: TGTGCCAGCAGTCTGGGACAGATTTCGAACACCGGGGAGCTGTTTTTT. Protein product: CASSLGQISNTGELFF.